The source of this TCR beta chain is a study of neurological immune-mediated disorders. This clonotype was seen many times. TCRdb re-analysed the 5' RACE reads in MiXCR, keeping a single row per CDR3 protein. Of about 50,000 distinct CDR3 sequences in the sample, about 2% are singletons; the top ten hold roughly 2%. Per germline, CDR1 DFQATT and CDR2 SNEGSKA (reference sequence). V shed 6 bases and J 4 bases; nucleotides not matched to a gene: 8. This CDR3 is 14 amino acids long. The chain is built from TRBV20-1 and TRBJ2-2; TRBD2 matches at 7 bases. This sequence originates from a woman aged 40 to 50 with multiple sclerosis. The specimen sequenced was PBMCs. The CDR3 nucleotides are TGCAGTGCAAGGGAGGGGATCTCCACCGGGGAGCTGTTTTTT. Protein product: CSAREGISTGELFF.